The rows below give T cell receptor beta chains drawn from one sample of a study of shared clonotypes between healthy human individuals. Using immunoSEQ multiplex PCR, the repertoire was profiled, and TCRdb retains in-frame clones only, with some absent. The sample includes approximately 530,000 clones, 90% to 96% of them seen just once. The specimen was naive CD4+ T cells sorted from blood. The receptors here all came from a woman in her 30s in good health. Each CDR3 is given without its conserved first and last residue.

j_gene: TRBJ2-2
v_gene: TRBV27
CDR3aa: ASSLTPGLAGTNTGELF

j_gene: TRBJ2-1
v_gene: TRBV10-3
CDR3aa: AISVGLAGVNEQF

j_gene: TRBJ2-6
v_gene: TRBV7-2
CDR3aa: ASSFSGSGANVLT

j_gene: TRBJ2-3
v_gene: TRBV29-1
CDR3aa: SAPILPTSTDTQY

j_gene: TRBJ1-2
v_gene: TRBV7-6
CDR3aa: ASSLGQGISGYT

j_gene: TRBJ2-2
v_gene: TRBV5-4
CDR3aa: ASSLDRTSGANTGELF

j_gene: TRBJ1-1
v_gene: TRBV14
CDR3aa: ASSRYRGHSSEAF

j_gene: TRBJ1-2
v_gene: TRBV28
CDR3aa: ASSFNRDYGYT

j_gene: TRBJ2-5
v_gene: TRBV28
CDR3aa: ASRPLTSGDNQETQY

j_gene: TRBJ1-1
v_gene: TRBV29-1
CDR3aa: SVNHRGGNTEAF

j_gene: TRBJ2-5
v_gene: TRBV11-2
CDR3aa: ASSWLAGDETQY

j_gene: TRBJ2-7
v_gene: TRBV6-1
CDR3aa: ASSPIQGLSDEQY

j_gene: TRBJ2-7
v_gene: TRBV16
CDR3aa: ASSQISGVDEQY

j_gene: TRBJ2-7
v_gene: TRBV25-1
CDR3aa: ASSARDYEQY

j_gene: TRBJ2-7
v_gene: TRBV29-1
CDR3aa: SVGHSYEQY

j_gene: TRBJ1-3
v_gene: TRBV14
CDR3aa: ASSQDWGGVAGNTIY

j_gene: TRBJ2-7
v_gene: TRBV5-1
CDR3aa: ASSLDYNYEQY

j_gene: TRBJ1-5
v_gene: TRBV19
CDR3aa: ASSIRKENQPQH

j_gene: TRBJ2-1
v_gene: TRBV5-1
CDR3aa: ASSRDPSGRTYNEQF

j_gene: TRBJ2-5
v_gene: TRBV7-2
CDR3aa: ASSLADRRQETQY

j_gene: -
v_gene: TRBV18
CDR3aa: ASSPVTSGSSHEQY

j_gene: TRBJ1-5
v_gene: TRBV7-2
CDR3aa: ASSPDTGTGTPR

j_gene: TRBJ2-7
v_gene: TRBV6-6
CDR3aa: ASSYGQGDYEQY

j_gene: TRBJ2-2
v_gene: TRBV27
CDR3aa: ASSSDFLNAAVSGNTGELF

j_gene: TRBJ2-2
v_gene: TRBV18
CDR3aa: ASSPGDRGNTGELF

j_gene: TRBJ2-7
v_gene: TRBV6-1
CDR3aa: ASTVTGTGSYEQY

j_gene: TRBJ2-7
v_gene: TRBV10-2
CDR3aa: ASSPGPYEQY

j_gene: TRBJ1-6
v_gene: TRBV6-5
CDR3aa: ASSYGRAWSPLH

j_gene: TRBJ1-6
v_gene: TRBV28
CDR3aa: ATNPKDSEGNSPLH

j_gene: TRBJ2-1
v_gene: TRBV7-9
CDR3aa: ASSWAGSSYNEQF

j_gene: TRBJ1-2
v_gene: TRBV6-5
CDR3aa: ASIIRGGGGYT

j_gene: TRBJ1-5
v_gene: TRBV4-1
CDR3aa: ASSQGGGFDQPQH

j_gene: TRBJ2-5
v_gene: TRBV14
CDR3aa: ASSHFLAVQY

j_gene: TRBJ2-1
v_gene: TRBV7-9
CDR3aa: ASSSRYNEQF

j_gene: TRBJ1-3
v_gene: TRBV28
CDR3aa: ASSLSGGAGNTIY

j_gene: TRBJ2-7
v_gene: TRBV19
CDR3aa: ASRPRTGGYEQY

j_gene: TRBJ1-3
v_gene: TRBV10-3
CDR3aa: AISEIGDSGNTIY

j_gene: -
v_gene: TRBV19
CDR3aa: ASSSAGTASYEQY

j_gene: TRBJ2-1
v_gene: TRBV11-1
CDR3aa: ASSLATGMGYGEQF

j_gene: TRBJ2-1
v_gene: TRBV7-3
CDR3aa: ASSALRGQGYNEQF

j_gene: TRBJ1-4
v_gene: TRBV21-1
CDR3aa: ASREGLATRCIMKVHNEKLF

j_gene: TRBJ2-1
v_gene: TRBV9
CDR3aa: ASSPSPNSYNEQF

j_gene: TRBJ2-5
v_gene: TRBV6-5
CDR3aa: ASSYGTSGPQETQY

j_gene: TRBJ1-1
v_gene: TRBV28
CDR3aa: ASSSQHLEAF

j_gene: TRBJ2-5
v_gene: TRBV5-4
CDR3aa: ASSMGGGYQETQY

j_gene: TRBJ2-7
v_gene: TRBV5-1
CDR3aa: ASSMGLAGILSYEQY

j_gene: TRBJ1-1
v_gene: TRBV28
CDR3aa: ASRGQGSGTEAF

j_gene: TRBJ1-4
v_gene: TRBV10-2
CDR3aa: ASLPGPLGKLF

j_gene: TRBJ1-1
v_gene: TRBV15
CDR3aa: ATSRAGRGLMNTEAF

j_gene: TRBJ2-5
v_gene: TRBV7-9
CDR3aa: ASTLGAQGETQY

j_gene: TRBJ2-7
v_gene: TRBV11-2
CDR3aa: ASRAIWGHEQY

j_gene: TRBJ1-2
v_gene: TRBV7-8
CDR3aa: ASSLATGYGYT

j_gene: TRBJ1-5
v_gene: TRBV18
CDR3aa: ASSAGTGNQPQH

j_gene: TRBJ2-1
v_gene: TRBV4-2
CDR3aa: ASSPYPRTTFNNEQF

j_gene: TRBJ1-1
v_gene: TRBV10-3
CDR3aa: ASGEGQGAWAF

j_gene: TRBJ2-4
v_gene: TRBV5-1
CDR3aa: ASSARETKNIQY

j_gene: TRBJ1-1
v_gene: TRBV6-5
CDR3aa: ASSFDRRLNTEAF

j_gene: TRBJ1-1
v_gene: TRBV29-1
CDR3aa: SVVWQANTEAF

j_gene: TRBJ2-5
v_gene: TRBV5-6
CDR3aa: ASSLRQQETQY

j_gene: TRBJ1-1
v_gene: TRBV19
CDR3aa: ASSHEGLNTEAF